The 14 T cell receptor beta chains below were found in one sample sequenced in a study of blood T cell repertoires in COVID-19. Clones were sequenced by immunoSEQ multiplex PCR, and TCRdb holds only the in-frame ones, with some missing. The data hold 390,000 or so clones, with about nine tenths observed a single time. The sample taken for sequencing was peripheral blood. The receptors come from a woman between 25 and 40 years old with active or convalescent COVID-19.

The V gene is TRBV28, the J gene TRBJ1-4, with TRBD1 matching 12 bases. This CDR3 is 18 amino acids long. The J segment lost 2 bases and the V segment lost 3 bases, leaving 7 bases of the junction unmatched. Germline CDR1 and CDR2: MDHEN and SYDVKM. The CDR3 DNA is TGTGCCAGCAGTTTTTCCGGGACAGGGGGCGGGACTAATGAAAAACTGTTTTTT. Translated: CASSFSGTGGGTNEKLFF.

This clone was found a few times. This sequence joins TRBV6-2 or TRBV6-3 and TRBJ2-3; 10 bases line up with TRBD2. This CDR3 is built from 18 residues. After removal of 6 bases from V and 5 bases from J, the junction contained 17 bases not matched to a gene. Germline CDR1 reads MNHEY; CDR2 reads SVGEGT. The CDR3 nucleotides read TGTGCCAGCAGCCCTAGGATCCCTACTAGCGGGGAGGGAGATACGCAGTATTTT. It encodes CASSPRIPTSGEGDTQYF.

V is TRBV20-1 and J is TRBJ2-3; TRBD2 aligns across 10 bases. Trimming took 3 bases from V and 1 from J; bases not matched to a gene: 10. The CDR3 runs 17 residues. Germline V gene data show CDR1 as DFQATT and CDR2 as SNEGSKA (reference sequence). CDR3: CSASTTASGSGTDTQYF. The CDR3 nucleotides are TGCAGTGCTAGTACCACAGCTAGCGGGAGTGGCACAGATACGCAGTATTTT.

The genes are TRBV5-4 and TRBJ1-3, with D unclear. Trimming left V 0 bases short and J 0 bases short, with 13 bases between. Germline V gene data show CDR1 as SGHNT and CDR2 as YYREEE (reference sequence). The CDR3 runs 17 residues. CDR3 region: CASSLGPPRLSGNTIYF. The CDR3, as DNA: TGTGCCAGCAGCTTGGGGCCACCACGTCTCTCTGGAAACACCATATATTTT.

The sample holds one count of this clone. The genes are TRBV30 and TRBJ2-1, with 10 nucleotides matching TRBD1. This CDR3 spans 16 amino acids. Germline CDR1 and CDR2: GTSNPN and SVGIG (reference sequence). J gave up 3 bases and V 2 bases, and 7 bases lay outside the gene matches. CDR3 sequence: CAWSTGTGVGYNEQFF. The CDR3 bases are TGTGCCTGGAGTACCGGGACAGGGGTGGGCTACAATGAGCAGTTCTTC.

The rearrangement uses TRBV29-1 and TRBJ2-4; TRBD1 aligns across 11 bases. Per germline, CDR1 SQVTM and CDR2 ANQGSEA. Losses at the gene ends were 6 bases for V and 2 bases for J; bases not matched to a gene: 6. This CDR3 contains 15 residues. The CDR3 coding sequence is TGCAGCGTAGAGGGGACAGGGGGGACCAAAAACATTCAGTACTTC. Translating gives CSVEGTGGTKNIQYF.

The J gene is TRBJ1-1, the V gene TRBV19; D unresolved. The CDR3 is made up of 15 amino acids. CDR1 is LNHDA, CDR2 SQIVND, per germline (reference sequence). V was shortened by 1 base and J by 0 bases, with 9 bases between the two germline ends. CDR3 amino acids: CASSIGGLMNTEAFF. CDR3 sequence (DNA): TGTGCCAGTAGTATAGGAGGACTAATGAACACTGAAGCTTTCTTT. The complete variable domain, with remaining parts taken from reference TRBV19 and TRBJ1-1, reads DGGITQSPKYLFRKEGQNVTLSCEQNLNHDAMYWYRQDPGQGLRLIYYSQIVNDFQKGDIAEGYSVSREKKESFPLTVTSAQKNPTAFYLCASSIGGLMNTEAFFGQGTRLTVV.

The rearrangement links TRBV7-9 to TRBJ2-2; 7 nucleotides agree with TRBD1. The germline V gene encodes CDR1 SEHNR and CDR2 FQNEAQ (reference sequence). The CDR3 has 18 residues. Trimming removed 3 bases from V and 8 bases from J; junction bases left unmatched: 18. CDR3: CASSLGTDPLSGPGELFF. In DNA form, the CDR3 reads TGTGCCAGCAGCTTGGGGACAGATCCCCTCTCCGGGCCGGGGGAGCTGTTTTTT.

The V and J genes are TRBV4-1 and TRBJ2-2, with 8 bases identical to TRBD1. This CDR3 is built from 18 residues. V lost 3 bases and J lost 0; bases outside the gene matches: 9. Germline-derived CDR1 and CDR2 are MGHRA and YSYEKL. The CDR3 DNA is TGCGCCAGCAGCCAGCAAATTCCGGGACAGGCGAACACCGGGGAGCTGTTTTTT. This translates into CASSQQIPGQANTGELFF.

The V and J genes are TRBV18 and TRBJ2-3, with 7 nucleotides matching TRBD2. Germline CDR1 KGHSH, CDR2 LQKENI. The CDR3 runs 21 residues. The ends lost 3 bases at V and 7 bases at J; junction bases unmatched: 28. CDR3 sequence: CASSPHGDIHSEAGVGNTQYF. CDR3 nucleotides: TGTGCCAGCTCACCGCACGGCGATATTCATAGCGAGGCGGGAGTTGGGAATACGCAGTATTTT.

The gene calls are TRBV28 and TRBJ1-3, with TRBD1 identical over 7 bases. The junction had 4 bases not matched to a gene; V was cut back by 6 bases and J by 2 bases. From germline, CDR1 is MDHEN and CDR2 SYDVKM. This CDR3 has 14 amino acids. DNA of the CDR3: TGTGCCAGCAGCTCCGGACAGGCTGGAAACACCATATATTTT. The encoded protein is CASSSGQAGNTIYF.

J is TRBJ1-6 and V is TRBV2; maybe TRBD1 (5 bases). Per the germline V gene, CDR1 is SNHLY and CDR2 is FYNNEI. The ends were cut back, 3 bases at V and 2 bases at J, with 14 bases in the middle. The CDR3 loop spans 17 amino acids. The CDR3: CASSDLGDWAYNSPLHF. The CDR3 DNA reads TGTGCCAGCAGTGACTTGGGGGACTGGGCCTATAATTCACCCCTCCACTTT.

The genes are TRBV5-1 and TRBJ1-2; D is unresolved. This CDR3 is 13 amino acids long. Germline values: CDR1 SGHRS, CDR2 YFSETQ. V gave up 4 bases and J gave up 2 bases, with 9 bases separating them. CDR3 sequence: CASSPSSNYGYTF. The CDR3 DNA sequence: TGCGCCAGCAGCCCGAGCTCCAACTATGGCTACACCTTC.

The CDR3 sequence is CASSRGASGIILSTDTQYF. CDR3 nucleotide sequence: TGTGCCAGCAGCCGGGGGGCTAGCGGGATCATACTTAGCACAGATACGCAGTATTTT. The chain recombines TRBV5-4 with TRBJ2-3; 9 bases agree with TRBD2. The CDR3 is 19 residues long. CDR1 and CDR2 (germline): SGHNT, YYREEE (reference sequence). Trimming cost V 4 bases and J 0 bases; bases outside gene matches: 15. Looking up the rest from reference TRBV5-4 and TRBJ2-3 gives the full variable domain: ETGVTQSPTHLIKTRGQQVTLRCSSQSGHNTVSWYQQALGQGPQFIFQYYREEENGRGNFPPRFSGLQFPNYSSELNVNALELDDSALYLCASSRGASGIILSTDTQYFGPGTRLTVL.